This TCR beta chain was observed in a study of graft-versus-host responses after intestinal transplantation. The overall study: Every recipient had anti-thymocyte globulin induction and around 3 years of tacrolimus plus steroids.

TCRdb's table, derived via immunoSEQ multiplex PCR, lists solely in-frame clones and lacks some. The sample has approximately 81,000 clones; more than 75% are singletons. The germline V gene has CDR1 GTSNPN and CDR2 SVGIG (reference sequence). The CDR3 consists of 13 residues. V was cut by 4 bases and J by 4 bases, with 13 bases left in between. Overall study findings and caveats: Across patients carrying graft-donor T cell macrochimerism, allografts held high graft-versus-host to host-versus-graft clonal ratios. Early declines in HvG clones that occurred post-transplant were associated with peak circulating GvH clone levels.

For this clone: Its antigen is unidentified.

The TCR comes from a human donor who was the organ donor for an intestinal transplant. The sequencing here drew on unstimulated CD8+ T cells sorted from spleen or lymph node cells, taken before transplant. The rearrangement joins TRBV30 to TRBJ1-1; no clear D. This CDR3 is CAWNEGYGTEAFF. The CDR3 coding sequence is TGTGCCTGGAATGAGGGTTATGGCACTGAAGCTTTCTTT.